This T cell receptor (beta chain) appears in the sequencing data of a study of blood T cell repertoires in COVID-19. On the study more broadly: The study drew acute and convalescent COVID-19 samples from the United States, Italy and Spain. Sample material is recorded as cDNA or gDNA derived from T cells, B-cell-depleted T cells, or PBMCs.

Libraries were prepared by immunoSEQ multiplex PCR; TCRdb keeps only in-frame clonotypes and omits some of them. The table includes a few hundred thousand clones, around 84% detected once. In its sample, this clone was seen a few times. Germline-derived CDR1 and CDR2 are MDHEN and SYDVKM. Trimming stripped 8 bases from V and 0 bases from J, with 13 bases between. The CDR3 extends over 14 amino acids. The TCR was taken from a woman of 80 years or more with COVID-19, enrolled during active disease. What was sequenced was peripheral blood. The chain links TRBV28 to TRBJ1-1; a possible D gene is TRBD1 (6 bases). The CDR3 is CASLGGVVNTEAFF. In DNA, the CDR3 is TGTGCCAGCCTTGGGGGCGTCGTGAACACTGAAGCTTTCTTT.